This note documents a single TCR beta chain sequence. Its antigen is undetermined. These data belong to a study of cytomegalovirus exposure and HLA in healthy donors. Study-wide findings and caveats: Some TCR beta chains (roughly 160 of them) were listed as cytomegalovirus-associated.

Sequencing used immunoSEQ multiplex PCR; TCRdb keeps in-frame clones, though not all of them. Of more than 300,000 clones in the sample, 86% are singletons; the top ten hold under 0.95%. This CDR3 is built from 16 residues. CDR1 and CDR2 from the germline V gene are GTSNPN and SVGIG (reference sequence). The V segment lost 1 base and the J segment 5 bases; nucleotides outside the gene matches: 11. Sequencing was done on a sample of PBMCs. This TCR came from a woman aged 18-29 years in good health and CMV-seronegative. The rearrangement joins TRBV30 to TRBJ2-5; the match to TRBD1 covers 9 bases. CDR3 nucleotide sequence: TGTGCCTGGAGTGATGGGACAGGGTTATTGAGGGAGACCCAGTACTTC. Translation: CAWSDGTGLLRETQYF.